This section outlines one T cell receptor (beta chain) sequence together with its context. Its target is not known. The sample comes from a study of CD8+ T cells in alopecia areata. Notes on the study in general: Alphabeta T cells residing in normal skin are also sequenced in scalp samples.

Extraction and reverse transcription of RNA yielded cDNA as the sequencing template. Clones were read by immunoSEQ multiplex PCR, and TCRdb kept only the in-frame ones, dropping some. Altogether over 85,000 clones are present, 35% to 50% being singletons, with the ten largest covering around 0.8%. Trimming stripped 6 bases from V and 6 bases from J, with 17 bases between. The CDR3 loop spans 15 amino acids. CDR1 and CDR2 (germline): SGHAT, FQNNGV. The investigators collected lesional scalp punch biopsies and peripheral blood from alopecia areata patients. The chain uses TRBV11-2 and TRBJ2-2; D perhaps matches TRBD1 (5 bases). Sequencing used CD4+ T cells sorted from blood. The sequence came from a human donor with alopecia areata. This chain's CDR3 is CASRPIPKGAGELFF. Written as DNA, the CDR3 is TGTGCCAGCAGGCCTATCCCGAAAGGGGCCGGGGAGCTGTTTTTT. Combining the CDR3 with reference TRBV11-2 and TRBJ2-2 gives the whole variable domain EAGVAQSPRYKIIEKRQSVAFWCNPISGHATLYWYQQILGQGPKLLIQFQNNGVVDDSQLPKDRFSAERLKGVDSTLKIQPAKLEDSAVYLCASRPIPKGAGELFFGEGSRLTVL.